Reported below is one T cell receptor beta chain. Its antigen is still unknown. No much larger clonotype is one base removed from it; base qualities were not supplied. The immunoSEQ assay at survey resolution was used to sequence TCRbeta rearrangements from genomic DNA. Under the source paper's analysis protocol: In the TCR sequencing data, the lowest productive clonotype frequency that could be detected was 2.59 x 10-5. Analyses included only productive TCRbeta rearrangements, meaning complete and in-frame sequences. Simpson clonality, calculated in the immunoSEQ Analyzer version 3.0, was used as the measure of sample clonality. Clones were categorized by frequency as very rare, small, medium, large (1-20%) or hyperexpanded (>20%). OLGA 1.2.3 estimated generation probabilities, VDJtools produced V-gene circos plots, VDJdb was queried for specificities, and GLIPH identified CDR3 motifs. Not all clones reach the TCRdb copy of this immuneACCESS table, which keeps in-frame sequences only. Checked studies attribute under half of the gap to unresolved V genes and leave the rest unexplained. V, J and clone size were drawn from that table, and D and trimming were deduced from the DNA. In all, the sample holds approximately 32,000 clones, and roughly 71% of those were seen once. The ten largest clones capture approximately 2.5% of the sample.

V is pared back by 0 bases and J by 5 bases, with 5 bases lying between the germline termini. Counted from cysteine to phenylalanine, this CDR3 has 12 amino acids. Only the CDR3 region is kept as DNA, spanning 36 bases read in frame from base 1. The germline V gene provides CDR1 SGHDT and CDR2 YYEEEE. The entry originates in a study of STAT5B mutations in CD4+ large granular lymphocyte leukemia (dated by TCRdb to between 2022 and 2023). At the level of the whole study: Among healthy controls, the CDR3 'QG' motif was associated with a particular HLA allele. The study compared the TCRbeta repertoires of patients with CD4+ T-cell large granular lymphocyte leukemia against those of healthy blood donors. Flow cytometry on FACSCanto II or FACSVerse showed that the purified fractions were more than 95% pure among lymphocytes. Study-wide conclusions, independent of this receptor: Compared with healthy CD4+ repertoires, CD4-sorted patient repertoires appeared more clonal, and this difference remained even after the putative leukemic clones were removed. TRBV06-family usage was enriched among the top patient clones (8/27) compared with healthy controls (2/35). Main leukemic clonotypes were private to each patient, although over 20% appeared at low frequency in other patients' non-leukemic repertoires. The data were not HLA-matched, and the higher clonality in CD4+ T-LGLL than in CD8+ T-LGLL could be due to the relatively small sample size.

Healthy controls were 35 or so blood donors whose buffy coats came from the Finnish Red Cross blood service. All TCR-sequenced material derived from peripheral blood: patient blood samples and healthy donor buffy coats. Peripheral blood mononuclear cells were isolated by Ficoll-Hypaque gradient centrifugation. CD4+ cells were magnetically purified from the buffy coats of healthy controls. Genomic DNA was extracted using the Gentra Puregene Cell and Tissue kit, and a Qubit 2.0 fluorometer was used to quantify it. Sequencing was done on a sample of CD4+ T cells from blood buffy coats. The clonotype was recovered from a human donor in good health. Here the chain combines TRBV5-6 and TRBJ1-2; the D gene is not confidently resolved. The CDR3 region reads CASSLGVYGYTF. The nucleotide sequence reads as follows: TGTGCCAGCAGCTTGGGGGTTTATGGCTACACCTTC.